The clone carrying this T cell receptor beta chain has a count of ten or more. TCRdb fed the 5' RACE reads into MiXCR, producing one record per CDR3 protein. The data show 85,000 to 100,000 distinct CDR3 sequences, with 8.5% to 9% seen just once and approximately 4.6% held by the top ten. This record comes from a study of CD8 T cells in ankylosing spondylitis. V gave up 6 bases and J gave up 0 bases, with 14 bases separating them. The germline V gene encodes CDR1 LGHDT and CDR2 YNNKEL (reference sequence). The CDR3 spans 15 residues. The source is a male donor with ankylosing spondylitis or in good health (not recorded which). The source material was blood, either unsorted or a sorted T cell fraction (not recorded which). This chain connects TRBV3-1 to TRBJ1-1; D ambiguous. The CDR3 sequence: CASSNSAFMNTEAFF. The CDR3 nucleotides are TGTGCCAGCAGTAACTCAGCGTTTATGAACACTGAAGCTTTCTTT. Filled out from reference TRBV3-1 and TRBJ1-1, the complete variable domain reads DTAVSQTPKYLVTQMGNDKSIKCEQNLGHDTMYWYKQDSKKFLKIMFSYNNKELIINETVPNRFSPKSPDKAHLNLHINSLELGDSAVYFCASSNSAFMNTEAFFGQGTRLTVV.